Each of the 21 T cell receptor beta chains below was sequenced from the same sample in a study of cytomegalovirus exposure and HLA in healthy donors. The PCR ran on 60 Vbeta and 13 Jbeta primers. This table comes from immunoSEQ multiplex PCR, and its TCRdb copy is limited to in-frame clones, with some not included. This sample has about 140,000 clones, with about 70% found just once. The specimen sequenced was PBMCs. The source is a man in his forties in good health and CMV-seronegative.

The genes are TRBV5-4 and TRBJ1-5; 7 bases agree with TRBD1. This CDR3 has 14 residues. CDR1 is SGHNT, CDR2 YYREEE, per germline (reference sequence). The V and J ends lost 4 bases and 4 bases, in that order; junction bases with no gene match: 5. For the CDR3, the DNA is TGTGCCAGCAGCCAAGGGGGCGGAAATCAGCCCCAGCATTTT. Translated: CASSQGGGNQPQHF.

This chain joins TRBV7-2 and TRBJ1-1; perhaps TRBD1 as D (6 bases). The CDR3 has 14 residues. Trimming left V 1 base short and J 5 bases short, with 11 bases between. Germline CDR1 reads SGHTA; CDR2 reads FQGNSA. The CDR3 coding sequence is TGTGCCAGCAGCTTAGAGGTAGGGGGAACTGAAGCTTTCTTT. It codes for CASSLEVGGTEAFF.

This chain links TRBV6-1 with TRBJ2-7; D remains ambiguous. This CDR3 has 13 amino acids. Germline V gives CDR1 MNHNS, CDR2 SASEGT. Trimming stripped 3 bases from V and 5 bases from J, with 11 bases between. The CDR3: CASSDVRSHEQYF. Here the CDR3 DNA reads TGTGCCAGCAGTGATGTCAGGTCCCACGAGCAGTACTTC.

There are a few counts of this clone. The chain carries TRBV5-8 and TRBJ1-2, with TRBD1 matching over 8 bases. The ends lost 6 bases at V and 6 bases at J; junction bases unmatched: 7. There are 13 residues in the CDR3. CDR1 and CDR2 (germline): SGHTS, YDEGEE. The CDR3 nucleotides are TGTGCCAGCACCCCTGACAGGGGCCATGGCTACACCTTC. This codes for CASTPDRGHGYTF.

This rearrangement joins TRBV11-3 to TRBJ1-2; TRBD1 aligns across 7 bases. The V gene's germline CDR1 is SGHNT and CDR2 YENEEA. This CDR3 comprises 17 residues. With V trimmed by 3 bases and J by 4 bases, 14 bases remained unmatched. The CDR3 loop is CASSLSGTVSSSYGYTF. CDR3 DNA: TGTGCCAGCAGCTTGTCCGGGACAGTAAGTTCGTCCTATGGCTACACCTTC. The whole variable domain, remainder taken from reference TRBV11-3 and TRBJ1-2, is EAGVVQSPRYKIIEKKQPVAFWCNPISGHNTLYWYLQNLGQGPELLIRYENEEAVDDSQLPKDRFSAERLKGVDSTLKIQPAELGDSAVYLCASSLSGTVSSSYGYTFGSGTRLTVV.

The chain links TRBV6-1 to TRBJ2-3; D may be TRBD2 (6 bases). CDR3 length: 14 residues. Germline CDR1 and CDR2: MNHNS and SASEGT. V dropped 0 bases and J dropped 6 bases, with 10 bases sitting between them. Written as DNA, the CDR3 is TGTGCCAGCAGTGAAGCGGGAGGCAGGGATACGCAGTATTTT. Translation: CASSEAGGRDTQYF.

This chain connects TRBV23-1 to TRBJ2-5, with D maybe TRBD1 (5 bases). TRBV23-1 counts as an open reading frame of uncertain function. The V end was cut by 4 bases, the J end by 2 bases, with 8 bases between. The CDR3 is 13 residues long. CDR3 nucleotide sequence: TGCGCCAGCAGTCTGTCAGGGCAAGAGACCCAGTACTTC. This sequence encodes CASSLSGQETQYF.

The chain links TRBV6-5 to TRBJ2-3, with D tentatively TRBD2 (6 bases). Trimming stripped 5 bases from V and 3 bases from J, with 15 bases between. Germline CDR1 is MNHEY and CDR2 is SVGAGI. The length of the CDR3 is 15 residues. The CDR3 spells CASSRLVRDTDTQYF. Here the CDR3 DNA reads TGTGCCAGCAGTCGACTAGTGCGGGATACAGATACGCAGTATTTT.

The chain combines TRBV19 with TRBJ1-5; D not resolved. The V gene's germline CDR1 is LNHDA and CDR2 SQIVND (reference sequence). The CDR3 sequence is 16 residues long. The V gene lost 1 base and the J gene lost 0 bases, with 10 bases spanning the gap. The CDR3 sequence: CASSIGSGYSNQPQHF. The CDR3 DNA is TGTGCCAGTAGTATAGGGAGCGGATATAGCAATCAGCCCCAGCATTTT. The full variable domain, its missing parts supplied by reference TRBV19 and TRBJ1-5, is DGGITQSPKYLFRKEGQNVTLSCEQNLNHDAMYWYRQDPGQGLRLIYYSQIVNDFQKGDIAEGYSVSREKKESFPLTVTSAQKNPTAFYLCASSIGSGYSNQPQHFGDGTRLSIL.

The CDR3 region is CASSSGTGGSQPQHF. In nucleotides, the CDR3 is TGTGCCAGCAGTTCCGGGACAGGGGGCTCTCAGCCCCAGCATTTT. The rearrangement uses TRBV27 and TRBJ1-5; 12 positions agree with TRBD1. CDR3 length: 15 residues. Unmatched junction bases numbered 4, after V lost 4 bases and J lost 6 bases. CDR1 and CDR2 (germline): MNHEY, SMNVEV (reference sequence).

This clone was observed a handful of times. J is TRBJ1-3 and V is TRBV10-2; D may be TRBD1 (5 bases). V lost 5 bases and J 3 bases, leaving 11 bases between the germline ends. The CDR3 length is 14 residues. CDR1 and CDR2 (germline): WSHSY, SAAADI. CDR3 bases: TGCGCCAGCAGTCGTGGCAGGGATGGAAACACCATATATTTT. Encoded protein: CASSRGRDGNTIYF.

The rearrangement uses TRBV4-1 and TRBJ2-3; 7 nucleotides agree with TRBD2. CDR1 and CDR2 (germline): MGHRA, YSYEKL. The CDR3 sequence is 14 residues long. Trimming took 4 bases from V and 6 from J; bases not matched to a gene: 7. This CDR3 reads CASSRPGLPDTQYF. As DNA, the CDR3 is TGCGCCAGCAGCCGGCCGGGACTACCGGATACGCAGTATTTT.

The CDR3 region has the DNA TGCGCCAGCAGCTTCGCCGGGGAGCTGTTTTTT. Translation gives CASSFAGELFF. The J gene is TRBJ2-2, the V gene TRBV5-1; D not certain. CDR3 length equals 11 residues. Germline V gene data show CDR1 as SGHRS and CDR2 as YFSETQ. The V end lost 2 bases, the J end lost 6 bases, and 2 bases lay between the germline ends.

The rearrangement joins TRBV6-5 to TRBJ2-7, with 7 bases fitting TRBD1. With 2 bases clipped from V and 3 bases from J, the junction kept 7 bases outside the gene matches. From germline, CDR1 is MNHEY and CDR2 SVGAGI. This CDR3 spans 15 amino acids. CDR3 protein: CASSYQGDFGYEQYF. CDR3 sequence (DNA): TGTGCCAGCAGTTACCAGGGGGATTTTGGCTACGAGCAGTACTTC.

This chain uses TRBV19 with TRBJ2-1; D might be TRBD1 (6 bases). Germline-derived CDR1 and CDR2 are LNHDA and SQIVND (reference sequence). The germline V and J ends were trimmed by 3 bases and 6 bases, with 15 bases remaining between them. This CDR3 spans 15 amino acids. The CDR3 DNA follows: TGTGCCAGTAGTATTTCTGGGGGCGAATTCAATGAGCAGTTCTTC. This translates into CASSISGGEFNEQFF. Complete variable domain (other parts from reference TRBV19 and TRBJ2-1): DGGITQSPKYLFRKEGQNVTLSCEQNLNHDAMYWYRQDPGQGLRLIYYSQIVNDFQKGDIAEGYSVSREKKESFPLTVTSAQKNPTAFYLCASSISGGEFNEQFFGPGTRLTVL.

V gene TRBV19 combines with J gene TRBJ2-7, with a weak D call TRBD2 (5 bases). Germline V CDR1 and CDR2: LNHDA, SQIVND (reference sequence). This CDR3 region has 11 residues. Trimming pared 8 bases from V and 4 bases from J, leaving 9 bases between. The CDR3 region is CASSTGYEQYF. As DNA, the CDR3 is TGTGCCAGTTCTACGGGGTACGAGCAGTACTTC.

The chain uses TRBV7-2 and TRBJ1-4, with D uncertain. The CDR3 is made up of 15 amino acids. V lost 5 bases to trimming and J lost 5 bases, with 15 bases between them. Germline V gene data show CDR1 as SGHTA and CDR2 as FQGNSA. The CDR3 region is CASSPRSLSNEKLFF. CDR3 bases: TGTGCCAGCAGCCCCCGTAGTCTTTCGAATGAAAAACTGTTTTTT.

The rearrangement uses TRBV5-8 and TRBJ2-1, with 7 bases matching TRBD1. Losses at the gene ends were 5 bases for V and 3 bases for J; bases not matched to a gene: 8. In germline, CDR1 is SGHTS, CDR2 YDEGEE. This CDR3 comprises 15 residues. The CDR3 bases are TGTGCCAGCAGGTATTACAGGGGAAGCTACAATGAGCAGTTCTTC. Translation: CASRYYRGSYNEQFF.

The chain is built from TRBV7-2 and TRBJ2-5; maybe TRBD1 (6 bases). Germline CDR1 is SGHTA and CDR2 is FQGNSA. The CDR3 loop spans 12 amino acids. V shed 5 bases and J shed 5 bases, with 9 bases lying between them. The CDR3 DNA follows: TGTGCCAGCAGCCGACAGGAGGAGACCCAGTACTTC. As protein: CASSRQEETQYF.

This clone has just one count. This sequence joins TRBV9 and TRBJ2-7; no definite D call. The CDR3 extends over 14 amino acids. V was clipped by 2 bases and J by 2 bases, with 11 bases between them. Looked up from germline, CDR1 is SGDLS and CDR2 is YYNGEE. CDR3 amino acids: CASSVRSTAYEQYF. CDR3 nucleotide sequence: TGTGCCAGCAGCGTCCGTTCTACAGCCTACGAGCAGTACTTC. The full variable domain, its missing parts supplied by reference TRBV9 and TRBJ2-7, is DSGVTQTPKHLITATGQRVTLRCSPRSGDLSVYWYQQSLDQGLQFLIQYYNGEERAKGNILERFSAQQFPDLHSELNLSSLELGDSALYFCASSVRSTAYEQYFGPGTRLTVT.

V usage is TRBV30 and J usage is TRBJ2-1; 8 nucleotides line up with TRBD2. The CDR3 length is 14 residues. CDR1 is GTSNPN and CDR2 is SVGIG in the germline V gene (reference sequence). Germline trimming cut 8 bases from V and 6 bases from J; bases unmatched to any gene: 12. CDR3 protein: CAKARSGSLNEQFF. The DNA for the CDR3 is TGTGCCAAAGCGAGGAGCGGGAGTCTCAATGAGCAGTTCTTC.